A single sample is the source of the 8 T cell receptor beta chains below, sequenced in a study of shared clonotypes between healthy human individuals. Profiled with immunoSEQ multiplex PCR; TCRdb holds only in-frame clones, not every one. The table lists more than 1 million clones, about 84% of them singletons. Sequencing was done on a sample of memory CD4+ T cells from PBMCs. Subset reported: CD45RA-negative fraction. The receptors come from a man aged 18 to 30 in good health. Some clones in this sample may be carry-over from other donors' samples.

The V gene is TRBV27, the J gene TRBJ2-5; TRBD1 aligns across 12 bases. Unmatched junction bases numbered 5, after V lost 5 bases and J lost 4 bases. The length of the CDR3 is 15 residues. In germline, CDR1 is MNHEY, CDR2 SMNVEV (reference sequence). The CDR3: CASSLGTGGAETQYF. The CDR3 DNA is TGTGCCAGCAGTCTTGGGACAGGGGGCGCAGAGACCCAGTACTTC.

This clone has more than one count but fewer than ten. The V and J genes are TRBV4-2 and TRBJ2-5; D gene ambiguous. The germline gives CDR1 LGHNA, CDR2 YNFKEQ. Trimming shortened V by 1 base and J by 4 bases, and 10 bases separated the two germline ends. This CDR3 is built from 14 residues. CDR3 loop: CASSQVGKRETQYF. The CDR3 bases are TGTGCCAGCAGCCAAGTCGGCAAAAGAGAGACCCAGTACTTC.

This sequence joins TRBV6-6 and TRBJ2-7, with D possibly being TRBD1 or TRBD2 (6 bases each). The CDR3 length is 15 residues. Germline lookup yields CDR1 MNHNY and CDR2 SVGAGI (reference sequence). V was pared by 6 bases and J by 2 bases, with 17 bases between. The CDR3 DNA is TGTGCCAGCAGCTCCGGAAGGGGGGCCACCTACGAGCAGTACTTC. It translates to CASSSGRGATYEQYF.

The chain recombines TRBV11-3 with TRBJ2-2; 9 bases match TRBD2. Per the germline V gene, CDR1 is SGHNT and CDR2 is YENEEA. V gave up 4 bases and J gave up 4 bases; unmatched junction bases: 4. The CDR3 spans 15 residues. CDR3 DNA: TGTGCCAGCAGCTCCCTAGCGGGATCCACCGGGGAGCTGTTTTTT. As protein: CASSSLAGSTGELFF. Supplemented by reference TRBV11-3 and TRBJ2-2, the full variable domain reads EAGVVQSPRYKIIEKKQPVAFWCNPISGHNTLYWYLQNLGQGPELLIRYENEEAVDDSQLPKDRFSAERLKGVDSTLKIQPAELGDSAVYLCASSSLAGSTGELFFGEGSRLTVL.

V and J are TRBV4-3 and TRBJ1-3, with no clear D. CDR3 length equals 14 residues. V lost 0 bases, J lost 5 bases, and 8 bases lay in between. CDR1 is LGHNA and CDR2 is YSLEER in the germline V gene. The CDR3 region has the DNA TGCGCCAGCAGCCAAGATCGCCCCAGAAACACCATATATTTT. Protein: CASSQDRPRNTIYF.

The CDR3 DNA reads as TGTGCCAGCAGTTCCCGAACCTGGGACAGGGGGAAGGAGACCCAGTACTTC. It is translated as CASSSRTWDRGKETQYF. The rearrangement joins TRBV28 to TRBJ2-5; 11 bases are a match to TRBD1. Trimming cost V 4 bases and J 5 bases; bases outside gene matches: 12. This CDR3 is built from 17 residues. Germline-derived CDR1 and CDR2 are MDHEN and SYDVKM. The full variable domain, its missing parts supplied by reference TRBV28 and TRBJ2-5, is DVKVTQSSRYLVKRTGEKVFLECVQDMDHENMFWYRQDPGLGLRLIYFSYDVKMKEKGDIPEGYSVSREKKERFSLILESASTNQTSMYLCASSSRTWDRGKETQYFGPGTRLLVL.

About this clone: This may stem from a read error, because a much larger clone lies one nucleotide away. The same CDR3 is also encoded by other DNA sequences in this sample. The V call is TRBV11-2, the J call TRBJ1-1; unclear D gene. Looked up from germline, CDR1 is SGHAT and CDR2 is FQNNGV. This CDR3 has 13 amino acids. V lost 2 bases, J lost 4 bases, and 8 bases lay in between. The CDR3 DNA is TGTGCCAGCAGCTTAAGGCGGGGCACTGAAGCTTTCTTT. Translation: CASSLRRGTEAFF.

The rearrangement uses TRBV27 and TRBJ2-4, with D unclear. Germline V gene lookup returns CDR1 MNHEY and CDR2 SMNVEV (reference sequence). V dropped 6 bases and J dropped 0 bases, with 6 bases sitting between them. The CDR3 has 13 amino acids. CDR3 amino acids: CASSMRAKNIQYF. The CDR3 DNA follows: TGTGCCAGCAGCATGAGAGCCAAAAACATTCAGTACTTC.